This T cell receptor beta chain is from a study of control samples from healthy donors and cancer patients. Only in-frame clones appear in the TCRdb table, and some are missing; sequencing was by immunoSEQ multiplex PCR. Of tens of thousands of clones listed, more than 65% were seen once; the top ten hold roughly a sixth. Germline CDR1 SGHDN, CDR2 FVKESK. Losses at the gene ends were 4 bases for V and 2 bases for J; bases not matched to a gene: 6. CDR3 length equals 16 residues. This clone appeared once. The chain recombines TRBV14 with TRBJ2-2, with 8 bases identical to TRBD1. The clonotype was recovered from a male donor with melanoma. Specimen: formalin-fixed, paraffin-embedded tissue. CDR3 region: CASSRTGGSNTGELFF. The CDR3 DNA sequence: TGTGCCAGCAGCCGCACAGGGGGTTCAAACACCGGGGAGCTGTTTTTT.